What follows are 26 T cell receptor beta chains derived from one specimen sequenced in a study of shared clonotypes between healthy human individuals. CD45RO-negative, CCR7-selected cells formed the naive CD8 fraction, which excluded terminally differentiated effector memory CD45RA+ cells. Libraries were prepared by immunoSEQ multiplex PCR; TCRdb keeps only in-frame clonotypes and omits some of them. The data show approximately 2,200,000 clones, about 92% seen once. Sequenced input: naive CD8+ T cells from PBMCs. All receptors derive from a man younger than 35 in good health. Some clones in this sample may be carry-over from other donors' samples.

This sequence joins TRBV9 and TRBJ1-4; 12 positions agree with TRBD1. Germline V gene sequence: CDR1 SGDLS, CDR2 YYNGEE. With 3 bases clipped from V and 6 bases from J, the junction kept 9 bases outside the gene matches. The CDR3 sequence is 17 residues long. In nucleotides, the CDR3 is TGTGCCAGCAGCGAGTCCCGGGACAGGGGGCCGTATGAAAAACTGTTTTTT. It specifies CASSESRDRGPYEKLFF.

CDR3: CASSPGGINEKLFF. The CDR3 coding sequence is TGTGCCAGTAGTCCGGGGGGAATTAATGAAAAACTGTTTTTT. V and J are TRBV19 and TRBJ1-4, with a weak D call TRBD1 (5 bases). Germline CDR1 is LNHDA and CDR2 is SQIVND (reference sequence). CDR3 size: 14 residues. V dropped 5 bases and J dropped 4 bases, with 11 bases sitting between them.

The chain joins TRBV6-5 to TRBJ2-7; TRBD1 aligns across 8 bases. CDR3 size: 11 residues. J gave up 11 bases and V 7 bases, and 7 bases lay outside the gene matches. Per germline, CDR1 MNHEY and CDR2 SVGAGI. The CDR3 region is CASTGGQGEYF. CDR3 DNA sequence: TGTGCCAGCACCGGAGGACAGGGAGAGTACTTC.

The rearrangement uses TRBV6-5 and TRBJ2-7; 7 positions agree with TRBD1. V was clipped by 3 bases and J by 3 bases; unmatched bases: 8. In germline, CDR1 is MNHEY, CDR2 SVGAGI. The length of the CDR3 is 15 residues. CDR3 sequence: CASSYRQGVNYEQYF. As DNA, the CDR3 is TGTGCCAGCAGTTATAGACAGGGAGTGAACTACGAGCAGTACTTC.

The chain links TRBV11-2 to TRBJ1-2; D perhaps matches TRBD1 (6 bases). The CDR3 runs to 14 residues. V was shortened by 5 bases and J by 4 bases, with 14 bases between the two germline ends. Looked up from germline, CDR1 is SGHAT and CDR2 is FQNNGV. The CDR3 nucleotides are TGTGCCAGCAGCCTTGCCGACAGGCTCTATGGCTACACCTTC. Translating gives CASSLADRLYGYTF.

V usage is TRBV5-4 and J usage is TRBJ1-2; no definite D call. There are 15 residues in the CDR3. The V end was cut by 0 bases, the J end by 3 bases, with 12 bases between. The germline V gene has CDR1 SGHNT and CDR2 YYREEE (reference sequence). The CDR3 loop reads CASSLDFQTYYGYTF. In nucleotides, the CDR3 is TGTGCCAGCAGCTTGGATTTCCAGACTTACTATGGCTACACCTTC.

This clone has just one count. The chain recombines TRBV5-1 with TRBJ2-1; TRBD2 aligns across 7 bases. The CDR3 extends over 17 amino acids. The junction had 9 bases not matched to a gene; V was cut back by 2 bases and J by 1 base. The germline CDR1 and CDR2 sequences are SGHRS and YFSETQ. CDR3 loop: CASSFDRSGRSYNEQFF. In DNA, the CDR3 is TGCGCCAGCAGCTTCGACCGTAGCGGGCGATCCTACAATGAGCAGTTCTTC.

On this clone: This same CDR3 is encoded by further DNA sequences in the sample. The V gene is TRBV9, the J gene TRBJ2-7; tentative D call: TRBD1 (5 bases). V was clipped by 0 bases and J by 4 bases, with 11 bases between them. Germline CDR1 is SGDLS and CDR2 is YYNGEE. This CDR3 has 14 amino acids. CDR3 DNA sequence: TGTGCCAGCAGCGTAGGGCAGGGTAGGTACGAGCAGTACTTC. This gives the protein CASSVGQGRYEQYF.

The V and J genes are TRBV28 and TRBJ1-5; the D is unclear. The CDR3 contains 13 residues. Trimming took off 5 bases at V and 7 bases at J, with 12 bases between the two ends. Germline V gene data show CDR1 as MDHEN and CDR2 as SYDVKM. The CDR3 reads CASSPLTGQPQHF. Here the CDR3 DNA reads TGTGCCAGCAGTCCCTTGACGGGCCAGCCCCAGCATTTT.

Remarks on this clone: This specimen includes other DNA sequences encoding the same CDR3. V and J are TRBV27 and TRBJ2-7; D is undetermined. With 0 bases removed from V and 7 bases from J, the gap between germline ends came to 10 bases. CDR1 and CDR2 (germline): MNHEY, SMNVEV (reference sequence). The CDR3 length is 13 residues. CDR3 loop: CASSLSIRYEQYF. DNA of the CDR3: TGTGCCAGCAGTTTATCGATCCGGTATGAGCAGTACTTC.

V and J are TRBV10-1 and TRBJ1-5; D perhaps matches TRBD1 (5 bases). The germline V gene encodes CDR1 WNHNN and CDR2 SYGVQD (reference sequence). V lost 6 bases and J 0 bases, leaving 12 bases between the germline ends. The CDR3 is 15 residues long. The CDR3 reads CASSEDSYSNQPQHF. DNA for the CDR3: TGCGCCAGCAGCGAAGACAGTTATAGCAATCAGCCCCAGCATTTT.

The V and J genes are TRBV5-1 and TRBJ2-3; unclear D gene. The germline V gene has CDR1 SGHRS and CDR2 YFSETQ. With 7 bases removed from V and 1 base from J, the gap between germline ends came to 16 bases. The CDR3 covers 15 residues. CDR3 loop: CASHLGVAGTDTQYF. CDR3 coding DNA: TGCGCCAGCCACCTAGGAGTGGCGGGCACAGATACGCAGTATTTT.

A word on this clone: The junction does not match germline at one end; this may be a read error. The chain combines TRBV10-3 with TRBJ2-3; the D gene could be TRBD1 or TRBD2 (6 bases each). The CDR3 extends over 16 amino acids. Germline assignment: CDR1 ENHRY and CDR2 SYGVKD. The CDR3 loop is CAIREWGAEKTDTQYF. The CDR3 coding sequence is TGTGCCATCAGGGAGTGGGGGGCCGAGAAAACAGATACGCAGTATTTT.

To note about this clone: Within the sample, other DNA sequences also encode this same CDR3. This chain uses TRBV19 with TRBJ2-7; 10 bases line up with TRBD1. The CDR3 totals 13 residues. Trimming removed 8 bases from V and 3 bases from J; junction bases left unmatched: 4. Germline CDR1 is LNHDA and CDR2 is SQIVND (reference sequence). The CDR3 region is CASAGQGFYEQYF. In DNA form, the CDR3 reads TGTGCCAGTGCGGGACAGGGGTTCTACGAGCAGTACTTC. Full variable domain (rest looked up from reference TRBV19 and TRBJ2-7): DGGITQSPKYLFRKEGQNVTLSCEQNLNHDAMYWYRQDPGQGLRLIYYSQIVNDFQKGDIAEGYSVSREKKESFPLTVTSAQKNPTAFYLCASAGQGFYEQYFGPGTRLTVT.

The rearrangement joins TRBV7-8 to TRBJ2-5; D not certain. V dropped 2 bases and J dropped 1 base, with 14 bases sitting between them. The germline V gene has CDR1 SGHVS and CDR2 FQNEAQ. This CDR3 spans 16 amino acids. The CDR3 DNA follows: TGTGCCAGCAGCTTACTATCCGCGACCCTCCAAGAGACCCAGTACTTC. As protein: CASSLLSATLQETQYF.

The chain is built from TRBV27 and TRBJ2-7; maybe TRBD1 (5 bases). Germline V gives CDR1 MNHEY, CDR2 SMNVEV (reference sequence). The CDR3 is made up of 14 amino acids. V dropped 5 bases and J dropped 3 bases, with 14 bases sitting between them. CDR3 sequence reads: CASSKTEKLYEQYF. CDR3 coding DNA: TGTGCCAGCAGTAAGACAGAGAAGCTCTACGAGCAGTACTTC.

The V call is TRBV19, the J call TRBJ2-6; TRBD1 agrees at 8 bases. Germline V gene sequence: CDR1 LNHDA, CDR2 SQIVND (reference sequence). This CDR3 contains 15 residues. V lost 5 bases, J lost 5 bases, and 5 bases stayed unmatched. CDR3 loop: CASSPWDRRANVLTF. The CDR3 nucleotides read TGTGCCAGTAGTCCGTGGGACAGGCGGGCCAACGTCCTGACTTTC.

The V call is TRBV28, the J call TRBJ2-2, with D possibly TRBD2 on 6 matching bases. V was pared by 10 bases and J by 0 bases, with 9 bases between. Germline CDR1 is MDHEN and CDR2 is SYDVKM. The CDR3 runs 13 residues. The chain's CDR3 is CATGTPNTGELFF. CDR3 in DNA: TGTGCCACCGGGACTCCGAACACCGGGGAGCTGTTTTTT.

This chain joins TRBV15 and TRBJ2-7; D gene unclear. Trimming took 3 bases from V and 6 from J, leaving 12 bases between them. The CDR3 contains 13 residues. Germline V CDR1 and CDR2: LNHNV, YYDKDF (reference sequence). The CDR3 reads CATSSFESAEQYF. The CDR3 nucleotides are TGTGCCACCAGCAGTTTTGAGAGTGCCGAGCAGTACTTC.

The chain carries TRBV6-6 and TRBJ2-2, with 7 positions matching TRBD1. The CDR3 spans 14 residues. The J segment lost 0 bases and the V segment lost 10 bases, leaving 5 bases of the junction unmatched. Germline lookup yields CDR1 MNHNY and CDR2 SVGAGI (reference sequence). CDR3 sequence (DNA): TGTGCCACCCGCGGACAGGCGAACACCGGGGAGCTGTTTTTT. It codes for CATRGQANTGELFF.

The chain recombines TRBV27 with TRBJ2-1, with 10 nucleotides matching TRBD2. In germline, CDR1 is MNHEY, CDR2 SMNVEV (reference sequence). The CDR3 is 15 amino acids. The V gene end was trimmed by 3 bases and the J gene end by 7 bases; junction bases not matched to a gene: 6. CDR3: CASSLGASGGNEQFF. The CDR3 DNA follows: TGTGCCAGCAGTTTGGGGGCTAGCGGGGGTAATGAGCAGTTCTTC.

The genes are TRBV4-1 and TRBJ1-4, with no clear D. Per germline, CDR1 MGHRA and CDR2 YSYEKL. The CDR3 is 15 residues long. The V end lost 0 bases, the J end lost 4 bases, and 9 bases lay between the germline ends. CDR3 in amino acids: CASSQESGINEKLFF. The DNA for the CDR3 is TGCGCCAGCAGCCAAGAGTCTGGGATTAATGAAAAACTGTTTTTT.

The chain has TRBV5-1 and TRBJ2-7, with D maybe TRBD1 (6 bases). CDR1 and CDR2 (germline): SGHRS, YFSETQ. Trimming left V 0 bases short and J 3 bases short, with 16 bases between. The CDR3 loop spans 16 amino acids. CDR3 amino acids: CASSLEGRGLIYEQYF. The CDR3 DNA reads TGCGCCAGCAGCTTGGAAGGCAGGGGTCTTATCTACGAGCAGTACTTC.

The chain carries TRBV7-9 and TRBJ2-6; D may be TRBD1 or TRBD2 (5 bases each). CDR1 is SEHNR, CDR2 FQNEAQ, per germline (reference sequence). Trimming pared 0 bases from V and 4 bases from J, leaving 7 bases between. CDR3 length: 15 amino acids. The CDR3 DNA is TGTGCCAGCAGCTTAGCAGGGGACGGGGCCAACGTCCTGACTTTC. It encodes CASSLAGDGANVLTF.

CDR3 residues: CASSVLDTRGINTEAFF. The CDR3 nucleotides read TGTGCCAGCAGCGTTTTGGATACTCGGGGAATAAACACTGAAGCTTTCTTT. The chain combines TRBV7-8 with TRBJ1-1; D gene ambiguous. Germline lookup yields CDR1 SGHVS and CDR2 FQNEAQ. The V end lost 5 bases, the J end lost 2 bases, and 21 bases lay between the germline ends. The CDR3 length is 17 residues.

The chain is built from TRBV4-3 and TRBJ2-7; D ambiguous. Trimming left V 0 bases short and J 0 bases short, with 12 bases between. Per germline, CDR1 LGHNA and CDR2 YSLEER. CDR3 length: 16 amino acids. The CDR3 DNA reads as TGCGCCAGCAGCCAAGATCCAGCCCGGAGCTCCTACGAGCAGTACTTC. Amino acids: CASSQDPARSSYEQYF.